These T cell receptor beta chains were read from a single sample in a study of CD8 T cells in ankylosing spondylitis. TCRdb redid the calling of the 5' RACE reads with MiXCR, one entry per CDR3 protein. The data show over 600,000 distinct CDR3 sequences, roughly 20% seen once. Input material: blood, either unsorted or a sorted T cell fraction (not recorded which). The receptor set was obtained from a male donor with ankylosing spondylitis. Both conserved end residues are part of each CDR3. The order of the fields is D gene, J gene, clone size, V gene, CDR3 protein, CDR3 DNA. The D gene is left open where the match is weak. The size field is filled for only some rows; it gives once, few, many or a size class.

d_call: .; j_call: TRBJ2-2; clone_size: few; v_call: TRBV12-3/TRBV12-4; cdr3_aa: CASRDQGGELFF; cdr3_nt: TGTGCCAGCAGGGACCAGGGGGGGGAGCTGTTTTTT
d_call: .; j_call: TRBJ2-5; clone_size: few; v_call: TRBV21-1; cdr3_aa: CASTPPGVMETQYF; cdr3_nt: TGTGCCAGCACCCCCCCCGGGGTGATGGAGACCCAGTACTTC
d_call: .; j_call: TRBJ1-3; clone_size: .; v_call: TRBV3-1; cdr3_aa: CASSPRWRGGNTIYF; cdr3_nt: TGTGCCAGCAGCCCTCGGTGGAGGGGTGGGAACACCATATATTTT
d_call: TRBD2; j_call: TRBJ2-7; clone_size: .; v_call: TRBV7-9; cdr3_aa: CASSSRGAGYSSYEQYF; cdr3_nt: TGTGCCAGCAGCTCGAGGGGAGCGGGGTATTCATCCTACGAGCAGTACTTC
d_call: .; j_call: TRBJ2-2; clone_size: .; v_call: TRBV12-3/TRBV12-4; cdr3_aa: CASSFAWQMGPGELFF; cdr3_nt: TGTGCCAGCAGTTTTGCTTGGCAAATGGGACCCGGGGAGCTGTTTTTT
d_call: .; j_call: TRBJ1-2; clone_size: few; v_call: TRBV3-1; cdr3_aa: CASSQAGNYTF; cdr3_nt: TGTGCCAGCAGCCAAGCAGGCAACTACACCTTC
d_call: TRBD2; j_call: TRBJ2-1; clone_size: .; v_call: TRBV5-1; cdr3_aa: CASSLVASGRYEQFF; cdr3_nt: TGCGCCAGCAGCTTGGTTGCTAGCGGGAGGTATGAGCAGTTCTTC
d_call: TRBD1; j_call: TRBJ2-7; clone_size: few; v_call: TRBV2; cdr3_aa: CASRRQGDSYEQYF; cdr3_nt: TGTGCCAGCAGACGACAGGGGGATTCCTACGAGCAGTACTTC
d_call: .; j_call: TRBJ2-1; clone_size: .; v_call: TRBV9; cdr3_aa: CASSVGRAGEQFF; cdr3_nt: TGTGCCAGCAGCGTAGGTCGGGCTGGTGAGCAGTTCTTC
d_call: .; j_call: TRBJ1-5; clone_size: few; v_call: TRBV19; cdr3_aa: CASSRASYSNQPQHF; cdr3_nt: TGTGCCAGTAGTAGGGCATCCTATAGCAATCAGCCCCAGCATTTT
d_call: .; j_call: TRBJ2-1; clone_size: .; v_call: TRBV20-1; cdr3_aa: CSARGPMRGISYNEQFF; cdr3_nt: TGCAGTGCTAGAGGCCCAATGCGGGGAATTTCCTACAATGAGCAGTTCTTC
d_call: TRBD1; j_call: TRBJ1-2; clone_size: many; v_call: TRBV10-3; cdr3_aa: CANAGQGTGYTF; cdr3_nt: TGTGCCAACGCCGGACAGGGGACAGGCTACACCTTC
d_call: .; j_call: TRBJ2-7; clone_size: .; v_call: TRBV19; cdr3_aa: CASSNPRDGAYEQYF; cdr3_nt: TGTGCCAGTAGTAATCCCCGGGACGGGGCCTACGAGCAGTACTTC
d_call: TRBD1; j_call: TRBJ1-6; clone_size: .; v_call: TRBV2; cdr3_aa: CASKDRDASPLHF; cdr3_nt: TGTGCCAGCAAGGACAGGGACGCTTCACCCCTCCACTTT
d_call: .; j_call: TRBJ2-7; clone_size: .; v_call: TRBV7-9; cdr3_aa: CASSPPAPWAYEQYF; cdr3_nt: TGTGCCAGCAGCCCCCCCGCCCCATGGGCCTACGAGCAGTACTTC
d_call: TRBD1; j_call: TRBJ1-2; clone_size: .; v_call: TRBV6-5; cdr3_aa: CASSYSGGQGRVANYGYTF; cdr3_nt: TGTGCCAGCAGTTACTCAGGGGGACAGGGAAGGGTAGCTAACTATGGCTACACCTTC
d_call: .; j_call: TRBJ1-1; clone_size: many; v_call: TRBV20-1; cdr3_aa: CSAARTGNTEAFF; cdr3_nt: TGCAGTGCTGCCCGGACTGGGAACACTGAAGCTTTCTTT
d_call: .; j_call: TRBJ2-7; clone_size: .; v_call: TRBV10-3; cdr3_aa: CAITEGSGEQYF; cdr3_nt: TGTGCCATCACGGAGGGATCGGGCGAGCAGTACTTC
d_call: TRBD1; j_call: TRBJ2-2; clone_size: .; v_call: TRBV6-5; cdr3_aa: CASSYSGTGVTGELFF; cdr3_nt: TGTGCCAGCAGTTACTCGGGGACAGGGGTAACCGGGGAGCTGTTTTTT
d_call: TRBD2; j_call: TRBJ2-3; clone_size: few; v_call: TRBV12-3/TRBV12-4; cdr3_aa: CASSLWLLAGGTDTQYF; cdr3_nt: TGTGCCAGCAGTTTATGGCTCCTGGCGGGAGGGACAGATACGCAGTATTTT
d_call: .; j_call: TRBJ1-1; clone_size: few; v_call: TRBV5-1; cdr3_aa: CASSSEGPALTEAFF; cdr3_nt: TGCGCCAGCAGTTCCGAGGGGCCGGCTTTGACTGAAGCTTTCTTT
d_call: .; j_call: TRBJ2-1; clone_size: .; v_call: TRBV28; cdr3_aa: CASSLAIHNEQFF; cdr3_nt: TGTGCCAGCAGTTTAGCAATTCACAATGAGCAGTTCTTC